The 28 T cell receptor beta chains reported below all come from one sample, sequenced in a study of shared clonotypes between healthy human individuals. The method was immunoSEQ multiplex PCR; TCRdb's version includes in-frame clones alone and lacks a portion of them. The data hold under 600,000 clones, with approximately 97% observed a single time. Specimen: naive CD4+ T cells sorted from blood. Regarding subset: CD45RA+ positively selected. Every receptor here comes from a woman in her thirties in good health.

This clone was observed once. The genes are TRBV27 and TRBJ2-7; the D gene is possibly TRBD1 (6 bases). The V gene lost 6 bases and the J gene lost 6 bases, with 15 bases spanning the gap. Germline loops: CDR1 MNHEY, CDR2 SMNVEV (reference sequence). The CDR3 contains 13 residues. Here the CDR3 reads CASRFSGHGEQYF. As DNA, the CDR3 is TGTGCCAGCAGATTTTCGGGACACGGCGAGCAGTACTTC.

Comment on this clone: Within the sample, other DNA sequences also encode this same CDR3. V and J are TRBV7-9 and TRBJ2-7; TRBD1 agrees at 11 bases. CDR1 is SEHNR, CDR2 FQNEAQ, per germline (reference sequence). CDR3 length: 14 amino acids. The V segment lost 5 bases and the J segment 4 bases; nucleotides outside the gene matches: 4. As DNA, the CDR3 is TGTGCCAGCAGCCGCGGACAGGGGGCTTACGAGCAGTACTTC. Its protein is CASSRGQGAYEQYF.

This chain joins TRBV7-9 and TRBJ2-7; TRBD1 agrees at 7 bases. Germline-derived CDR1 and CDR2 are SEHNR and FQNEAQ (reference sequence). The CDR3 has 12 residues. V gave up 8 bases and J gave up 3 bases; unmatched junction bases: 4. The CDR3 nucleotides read TGTGCCAGCGAATCAGGGGGCTACGAGCAGTACTTC. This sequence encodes CASESGGYEQYF.

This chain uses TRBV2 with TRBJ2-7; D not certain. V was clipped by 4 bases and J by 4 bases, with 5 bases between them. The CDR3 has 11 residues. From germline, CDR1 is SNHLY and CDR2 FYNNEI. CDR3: CASSVRYEQYF. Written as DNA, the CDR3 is TGTGCCAGCAGTGTCCGTTACGAGCAGTACTTC. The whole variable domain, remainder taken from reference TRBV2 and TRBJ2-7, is EPEVTQTPSHQVTQMGQEVILRCVPISNHLYFYWYRQILGQKVEFLVSFYNNEISEKSEIFDDQFSVERPDGSNFTLKIRSTKLEDSAMYFCASSVRYEQYFGPGTRLTVT.

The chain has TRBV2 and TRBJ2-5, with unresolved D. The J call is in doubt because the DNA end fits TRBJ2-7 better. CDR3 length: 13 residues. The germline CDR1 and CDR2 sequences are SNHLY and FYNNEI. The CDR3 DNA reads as TGTGCCAGCAGAATAGGCCCGGGCCACGAGCAGTACTTC. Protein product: CASRIGPGHEQYF.

The CDR3 loop reads CASKPGQELSGNTIYF. The DNA of the CDR3 is TGTGCCAGCAAACCCGGACAGGAGCTCTCTGGAAACACCATATATTTT. The V and J genes are TRBV28 and TRBJ1-3; the match to TRBD1 covers 7 bases. V lost 7 bases to trimming and J lost 0 bases; unmatched junction nucleotides: 9. The CDR3 is 16 amino acids. Germline assignment: CDR1 MDHEN and CDR2 SYDVKM.

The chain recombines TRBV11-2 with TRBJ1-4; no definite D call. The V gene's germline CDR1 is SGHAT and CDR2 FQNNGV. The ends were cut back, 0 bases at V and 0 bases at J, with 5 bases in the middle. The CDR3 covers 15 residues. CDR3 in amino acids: CASSLEASTNEKLFF. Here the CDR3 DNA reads TGTGCCAGCAGCTTAGAAGCCTCAACTAATGAAAAACTGTTTTTT.

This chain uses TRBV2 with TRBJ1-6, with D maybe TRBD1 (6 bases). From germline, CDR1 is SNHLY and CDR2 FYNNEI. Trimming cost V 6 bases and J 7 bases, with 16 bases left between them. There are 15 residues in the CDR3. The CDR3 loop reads CASSRGAPSNSPLHF. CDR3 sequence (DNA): TGTGCCAGCAGCCGGGGGGCACCTTCGAATTCACCCCTCCACTTT.

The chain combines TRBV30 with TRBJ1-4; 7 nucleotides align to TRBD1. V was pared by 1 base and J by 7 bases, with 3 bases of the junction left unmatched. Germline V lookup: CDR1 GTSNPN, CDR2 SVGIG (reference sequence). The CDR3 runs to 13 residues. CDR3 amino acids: CAWSGQGGEKLFF. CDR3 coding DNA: TGTGCCTGGAGTGGACAGGGTGGTGAAAAACTGTTTTTT.

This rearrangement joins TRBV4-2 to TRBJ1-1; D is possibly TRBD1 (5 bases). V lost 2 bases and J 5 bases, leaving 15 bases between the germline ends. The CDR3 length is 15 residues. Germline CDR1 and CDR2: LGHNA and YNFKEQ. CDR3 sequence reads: CASSQSGGGRTEAFF. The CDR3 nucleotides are TGTGCCAGCAGCCAATCTGGGGGGGGAAGGACTGAAGCTTTCTTT.

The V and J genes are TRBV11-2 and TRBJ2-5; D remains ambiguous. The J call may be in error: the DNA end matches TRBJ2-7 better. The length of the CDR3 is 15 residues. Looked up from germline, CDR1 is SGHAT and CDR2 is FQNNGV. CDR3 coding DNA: TGTGCCAGCAGCAGATCGACATTGGGCTCCTACGAGCAGTACTTC. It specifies CASSRSTLGSYEQYF.

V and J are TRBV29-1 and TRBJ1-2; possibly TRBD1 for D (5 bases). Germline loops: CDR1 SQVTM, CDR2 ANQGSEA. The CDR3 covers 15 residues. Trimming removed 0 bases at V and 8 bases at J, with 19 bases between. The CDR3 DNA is TGCAGCGTTGAAGAGGTGGCCGGGATCCGGGGCGGCTACACCTTC. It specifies CSVEEVAGIRGGYTF.

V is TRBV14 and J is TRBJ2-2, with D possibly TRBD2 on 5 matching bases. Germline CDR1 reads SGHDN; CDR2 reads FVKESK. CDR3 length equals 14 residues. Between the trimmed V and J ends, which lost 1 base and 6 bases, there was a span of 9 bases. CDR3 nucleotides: TGTGCCAGCAGCCAAGGTCTAGCCCCCGGGGAGCTGTTTTTT. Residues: CASSQGLAPGELFF.

In DNA, the CDR3 is TGTGCCAGCAGAAATACAGCTCCTTATGGCTACACCTTC. Its translation: CASRNTAPYGYTF. The chain couples TRBV2 to TRBJ1-2; unclear D gene. The CDR3 length is 13 residues. Looked up from germline, CDR1 is SNHLY and CDR2 is FYNNEI. The germline V and J ends were trimmed by 6 bases and 5 bases, with 13 bases remaining between them.

CDR3 in amino acids: CASSEGGASSDTQYF. The CDR3 DNA sequence: TGTGCCAGCAGTGAAGGGGGGGCCAGCTCAGATACGCAGTATTTT. The rearrangement links TRBV6-1 to TRBJ2-3; TRBD1 or TRBD2 may be the D gene (6 bases each). V lost 1 base and J lost 4, with 12 bases in between. Germline values: CDR1 MNHNS, CDR2 SASEGT. The CDR3 loop spans 15 amino acids.

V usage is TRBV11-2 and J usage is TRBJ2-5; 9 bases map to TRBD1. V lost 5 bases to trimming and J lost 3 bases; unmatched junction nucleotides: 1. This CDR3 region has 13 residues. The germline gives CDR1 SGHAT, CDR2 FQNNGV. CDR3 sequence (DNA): TGTGCCAGCAGCCGGGACAGGGAAGAGACCCAGTACTTC. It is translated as CASSRDREETQYF. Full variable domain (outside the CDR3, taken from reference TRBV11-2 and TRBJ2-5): EAGVAQSPRYKIIEKRQSVAFWCNPISGHATLYWYQQILGQGPKLLIQFQNNGVVDDSQLPKDRFSAERLKGVDSTLKIQPAKLEDSAVYLCASSRDREETQYFGPGTRLLVL.

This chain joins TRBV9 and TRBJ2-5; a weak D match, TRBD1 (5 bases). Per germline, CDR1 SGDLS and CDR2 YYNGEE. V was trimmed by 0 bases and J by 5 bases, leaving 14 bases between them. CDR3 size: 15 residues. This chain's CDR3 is CASSVEGQGAETQYF. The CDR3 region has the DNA TGTGCCAGCAGCGTAGAGGGGCAGGGTGCGGAGACCCAGTACTTC.

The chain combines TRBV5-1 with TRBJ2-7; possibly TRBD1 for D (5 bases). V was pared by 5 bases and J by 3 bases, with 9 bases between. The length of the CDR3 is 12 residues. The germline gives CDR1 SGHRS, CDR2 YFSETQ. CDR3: CASSFQGYEQYF. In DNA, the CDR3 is TGCGCCAGCAGTTTCCAGGGCTACGAGCAGTACTTC.

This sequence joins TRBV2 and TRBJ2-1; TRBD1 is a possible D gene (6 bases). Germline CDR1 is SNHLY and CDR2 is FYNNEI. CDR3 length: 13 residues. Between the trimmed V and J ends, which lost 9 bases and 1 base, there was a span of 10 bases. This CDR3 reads CARQGRSYNEQFF. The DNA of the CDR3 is TGTGCCAGACAGGGTAGGTCCTACAATGAGCAGTTCTTC.

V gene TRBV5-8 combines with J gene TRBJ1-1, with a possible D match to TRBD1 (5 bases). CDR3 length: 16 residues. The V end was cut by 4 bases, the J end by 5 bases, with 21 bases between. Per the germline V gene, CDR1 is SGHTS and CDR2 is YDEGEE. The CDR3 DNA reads TGTGCCAGCAGCCTCTCGGCCCACCCAGGGAGGACTGAAGCTTTCTTT. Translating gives CASSLSAHPGRTEAFF.

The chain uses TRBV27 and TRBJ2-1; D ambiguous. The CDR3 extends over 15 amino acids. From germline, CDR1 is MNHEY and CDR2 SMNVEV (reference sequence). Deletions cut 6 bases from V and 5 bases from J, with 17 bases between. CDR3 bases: TGTGCCAGCAGGGTGAGGTTTCTAGACGACAATGAGCAGTTCTTC. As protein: CASRVRFLDDNEQFF.

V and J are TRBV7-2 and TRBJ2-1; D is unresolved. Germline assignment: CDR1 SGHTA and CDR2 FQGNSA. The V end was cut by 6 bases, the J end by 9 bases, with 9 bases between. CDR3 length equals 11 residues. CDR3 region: CASSFVAEQFF. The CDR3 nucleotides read TGTGCCAGCAGTTTCGTGGCTGAGCAGTTCTTC.

CDR3 in amino acids: CASSLAETGQETQYF. CDR3 nucleotides: TGTGCCAGCAGCTTGGCGGAGACAGGGCAGGAGACCCAGTACTTC. V usage is TRBV5-4 and J usage is TRBJ2-5, with 7 positions matching TRBD1. The J segment lost 5 bases and the V segment lost 0 bases, leaving 7 bases of the junction unmatched. The CDR3 is 15 residues long. Germline CDR1 is SGHNT and CDR2 is YYREEE (reference sequence).

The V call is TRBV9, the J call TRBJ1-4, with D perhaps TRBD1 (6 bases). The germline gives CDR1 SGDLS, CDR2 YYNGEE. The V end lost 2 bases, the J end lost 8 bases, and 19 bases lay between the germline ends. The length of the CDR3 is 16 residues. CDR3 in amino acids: CASSVGGHPEEEKLFF. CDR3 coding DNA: TGTGCCAGCAGCGTGGGGGGGCATCCCGAGGAGGAAAAACTGTTTTTT.

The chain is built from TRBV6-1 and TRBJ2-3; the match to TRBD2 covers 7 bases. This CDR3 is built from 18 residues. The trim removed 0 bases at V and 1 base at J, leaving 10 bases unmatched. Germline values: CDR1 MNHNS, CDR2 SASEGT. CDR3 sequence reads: CASSEADLRGRRTDTQYF. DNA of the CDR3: TGTGCCAGCAGTGAAGCGGACTTGCGGGGGAGGCGCACAGATACGCAGTATTTT.

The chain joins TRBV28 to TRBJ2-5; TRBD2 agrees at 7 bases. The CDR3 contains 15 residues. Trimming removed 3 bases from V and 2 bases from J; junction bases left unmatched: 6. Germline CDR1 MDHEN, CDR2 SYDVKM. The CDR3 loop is CASSFASGSQETQYF. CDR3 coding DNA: TGTGCCAGCAGTTTTGCTAGCGGTTCTCAAGAGACCCAGTACTTC. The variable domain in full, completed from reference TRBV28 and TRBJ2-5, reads DVKVTQSSRYLVKRTGEKVFLECVQDMDHENMFWYRQDPGLGLRLIYFSYDVKMKEKGDIPEGYSVSREKKERFSLILESASTNQTSMYLCASSFASGSQETQYFGPGTRLLVL.

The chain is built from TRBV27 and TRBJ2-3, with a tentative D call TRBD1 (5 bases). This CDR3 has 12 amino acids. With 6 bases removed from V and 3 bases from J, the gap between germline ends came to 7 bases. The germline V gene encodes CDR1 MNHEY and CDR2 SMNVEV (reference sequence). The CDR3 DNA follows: TGTGCCAGCAGCCAGGGTACAGATACGCAGTATTTT. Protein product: CASSQGTDTQYF.

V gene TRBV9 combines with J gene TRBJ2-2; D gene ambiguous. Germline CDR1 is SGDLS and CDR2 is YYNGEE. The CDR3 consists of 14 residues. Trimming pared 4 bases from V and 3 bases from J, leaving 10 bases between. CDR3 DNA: TGTGCCAGCAGCTTCGGACGGGACACCGGGGAGCTGTTTTTT. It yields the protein CASSFGRDTGELFF.